The rows below give T cell receptor beta chains drawn from one sample of a study of a mutant IDH1 vaccine in newly diagnosed glioma. Assay: immunoSEQ multiplex PCR; the TCRdb copy retains only in-frame clones and omits some. The sample includes 25,000 to 35,000 clones, 80% to 90% of them seen just once. This specimen consisted of PBMCs, obtained from a glioma patient treated with radiotherapy, temozolomide or both. Receptors were obtained from a woman in her 40s with glioma. CDR3s include the opening cysteine and the closing phenylalanine or tryptophan. D genes are given only for firm matches. The listing skips clone size in some rows; elsewhere it reads once, few, many or a size class.

CDR3 protein | CDR3 DNA | D gene | J gene | V gene | clone size
CASSLRLEGEYGYNEQFF | TGCGCCAGCAGCCTCCGCCTCGAGGGGGAATATGGGTACAATGAGCAGTTCTTC | NA | TRBJ2-1 | TRBV4-1 | NA
CATRGPSKGTEAFF | TGTGCCACCAGGGGACCTTCGAAGGGCACTGAAGCTTTCTTT | NA | TRBJ1-1 | TRBV15 | few
CSAITWETQYF | TGCAGTGCTATTACTTGGGAGACCCAGTACTTC | NA | TRBJ2-5 | TRBV20-1 | NA
CASSHRGTNTEAFF | TGTGCCAGTAGCCACAGGGGGACCAACACTGAAGCTTTCTTT | TRBD1 | TRBJ1-1 | TRBV19 | NA
CASSLIGTGGNTIYF | TGTGCCAGCAGTTTGATCGGGACGGGGGGAAACACCATATATTTT | NA | TRBJ1-3 | TRBV28 | NA
CASSLGLAGVVDTQYF | TGCGCCAGCAGCTTGGGACTAGCGGGAGTAGTAGATACGCAGTATTTT | TRBD2 | TRBJ2-3 | TRBV5-1 | NA
CASSAVNTEAFF | TGTGCCAGCAGTGCAGTGAACACTGAAGCTTTCTTT | NA | TRBJ1-1 | TRBV6-6 | few
CASSELTNSGNTIYF | TGTGCCAGCAGTGAATTAACGAACTCTGGAAACACCATATATTTT | NA | TRBJ1-3 | TRBV25-1 | NA
CASGRQTNYGYTF | TGTGCCAGCGGACGACAGACTAACTATGGCTACACCTTC | NA | TRBJ1-2 | TRBV2 | NA
CASSQDPDRLPWFQYF | TGTGCCAGCAGCCAAGACCCGGACAGGCTCCCATGGTTCCAGTACTTC | TRBD1 | TRBJ2-5 | TRBV4-2 | NA
CASSQAAHQPQHF | TGTGCCAGCAGCCAAGCCGCACATCAGCCCCAGCATTTT | NA | TRBJ1-5 | TRBV4-2 | NA
CASSEGRANNQPQHF | TGCGCCAGCAGTGAGGGTAGGGCCAACAATCAGCCCCAGCATTTT | NA | TRBJ1-5 | TRBV10-2 | NA
CASRGDRGFEKLFF | TGTGCCAGCAGGGGGGACAGGGGATTTGAAAAACTGTTTTTT | TRBD1 | TRBJ1-4 | TRBV2 | NA
CASGMRQPQHF | TGTGCCAGCGGGATGAGGCAGCCCCAGCATTTT | NA | TRBJ1-5 | TRBV2 | NA
CASSLGVGTGRGTEAFF | TGCGCCAGCAGCTTGGGGGTAGGGACAGGGAGGGGCACTGAAGCTTTCTTT | TRBD1 | TRBJ1-1 | TRBV5-1 | NA
CASTPRGAGAYEQYF | TGTGCCAGCACCCCGAGAGGAGCGGGAGCCTACGAGCAGTACTTC | TRBD2 | TRBJ2-7 | TRBV5-4 | few
CASGLGLNTEAFF | TGTGCTAGTGGTTTGGGACTTAACACTGAAGCTTTCTTT | NA | TRBJ1-1 | TRBV12-5 | few
CASSKVRQPDRREAFF | TGTGCCAGCAGCAAAGTCCGCCAACCCGACAGGCGGGAGGCTTTCTTT | NA | TRBJ1-1 | TRBV21-1 | NA
CASSDSTGTGNQPQHF | TGTGCCAGCAGTGACTCAACCGGGACAGGGAATCAGCCCCAGCATTTT | TRBD1 | TRBJ1-5 | TRBV6-4 | NA
CASSQLGGTGTEAFF | TGTGCCAGCAGCCAATTAGGGGGGACGGGGACTGAAGCTTTCTTT | NA | TRBJ1-1 | TRBV4-2 | NA
CASSGLTANYGYTF | TGTGCCAGCAGTGGACTGACTGCCAACTATGGCTACACCTTC | NA | TRBJ1-2 | TRBV2 | NA
CASSPRETWDRGTEAFF | TGTGCCAGCAGCCCGAGGGAGACATGGGACAGGGGCACTGAAGCTTTCTTT | TRBD1 | TRBJ1-1 | TRBV5-6 | once
CASSPLVGETQYF | TGTGCCAGCAGCCCCCTTGTCGGGGAGACCCAGTACTTC | NA | TRBJ2-5 | TRBV6-5 | NA
CASSQYGGQGRTEAFF | TGCGCCAGCAGCCAGTATGGGGGACAGGGTCGGACTGAAGCTTTCTTT | TRBD1 | TRBJ1-1 | TRBV4-1 | NA
CASSEAGNQPQHF | TGCGCCAGCAGTGAGGCAGGAAATCAGCCCCAGCATTTT | NA | TRBJ1-5 | TRBV10-2 | NA
CASSSTVQETQYF | TGTGCCAGCAGCTCGACAGTACAAGAGACCCAGTACTTC | NA | TRBJ2-5 | TRBV7-9 | NA
CASSGDELTSGANVLTF | TGCGCCAGCAGTGGGGACGAGCTAACCTCTGGGGCCAACGTCCTGACTTTC | NA | TRBJ2-6 | TRBV23-1 | NA
CASSLVGGTPYEQYF | TGTGCCAGCAGCTTGGTCGGGGGAACTCCCTACGAGCAGTACTTC | NA | TRBJ2-7 | TRBV5-6 | NA
CASSPGNMNTEAFF | TGTGCCAGCAGCCCCGGTAATATGAACACTGAAGCTTTCTTT | NA | TRBJ1-1 | TRBV9 | NA
CASSPRQGASTGELFF | TGTGCCAGCTCACCGCGGCAGGGGGCATCCACCGGGGAGCTGTTTTTT | TRBD1 | TRBJ2-2 | TRBV18 | NA
CASSPVPGQKSGVDEQYF | TGCGCCAGCAGCCCAGTCCCGGGACAGAAATCTGGTGTGGACGAGCAGTACTTC | TRBD1 | TRBJ2-7 | TRBV4-3 | NA
CSVERQQGVGNNEQFF | TGCAGCGTTGAAAGGCAGCAAGGGGTCGGGAACAATGAGCAGTTCTTC | NA | TRBJ2-1 | TRBV29-1 | NA
CASIRSAQGGYYGYTF | TGCGCCAGCATCCGGTCGGCGCAGGGTGGGTACTATGGCTACACCTTC | NA | TRBJ1-2 | TRBV23-1 | NA